This entry is about one TCR beta chain. The table came from immunoSEQ multiplex PCR; TCRdb's copy has only in-frame clones and leaves some out. The table includes 55,000 to 70,000 clones, roughly 89% detected once. The source of the sample is a study of control samples from healthy donors and cancer patients. Germline CDR1 is LGHNA and CDR2 is YNFKEQ. Deletions cut 1 base from V and 0 bases from J, with 10 bases between. CDR3 length equals 16 residues. The receptor was derived from a man in his sixties with colorectal cancer. The V call is TRBV4-2, the J call TRBJ1-3, with unresolved D. Sequenced material: PBMCs. CDR3 sequence reads: CASSQGDILSGNTIYF. The CDR3 nucleotides read TGTGCCAGCAGCCAAGGGGATATCCTCTCTGGAAACACCATATATTTT.